Each of the 25 T cell receptor beta chains below was sequenced from the same sample in a study of Ad26.COV2.S vaccination and SARS-CoV-2 variants. Treatment noted: around 19 received Ad26.COV2.S at low or high dose, single or two shots; 5 received placebo; per-sample allocation not given. The investigators took samples on day 63 after the first vaccine or placebo injection. TCRdb's copy holds only in-frame clones and misses some; the assay was immunoSEQ multiplex PCR. The sample records 350,000 to 500,000 clones, about 88% being singletons. Source: peripheral blood, taken in a trial of Ad26.COV2.S vaccine versus placebo. Receptors originate from a person aged 18-65 years who received the Ad26.COV2.S COVID-19 vaccine or a placebo.

The genes are TRBV28 and TRBJ1-2, with a possible D match to TRBD1 (5 bases). Deletions cut 4 bases from V and 2 bases from J, with 14 bases between. The germline CDR1 and CDR2 sequences are MDHEN and SYDVKM. CDR3 length: 15 residues. As DNA, the CDR3 is TGTGCCAGCAGTTCCCGGGACCGGATAAACTATGGCTACACCTTC. Translation: CASSSRDRINYGYTF.

The chain is built from TRBV20-1 and TRBJ2-2; D ambiguous. CDR3 length: 14 amino acids. V was clipped by 3 bases and J by 1 base, with 9 bases between them. CDR1 is DFQATT, CDR2 SNEGSKA, per germline (reference sequence). CDR3 region: CSASGSLNTGELFF. Here the CDR3 DNA reads TGCAGTGCTAGTGGCTCCTTGAACACCGGGGAGCTGTTTTTT.

This clone was seen only a few times. V gene TRBV4-1 combines with J gene TRBJ2-1; the D gene is possibly TRBD1 (6 bases). Germline lookup yields CDR1 MGHRA and CDR2 YSYEKL. This CDR3 spans 12 amino acids. The V end was cut by 6 bases, the J end by 5 bases, with 8 bases between. CDR3 DNA: TGCGCCAGCAGAGGGGGAAACAATGAGCAGTTCTTC. The encoded protein is CASRGGNNEQFF.

This clone has more than one count but fewer than ten. This chain links TRBV5-1 with TRBJ2-2; the D is unclear. V shed 7 bases and J shed 0 bases, with 10 bases lying between them. In germline, CDR1 is SGHRS, CDR2 YFSETQ. This CDR3 region has 14 residues. The CDR3 DNA sequence: TGCGCCAGCCACCTGGGGTCGAACACCGGGGAGCTGTTTTTT. It codes for CASHLGSNTGELFF.

This clone was recorded a few times. The chain couples TRBV5-1 to TRBJ2-7, with D perhaps matching TRBD1 (5 bases). This CDR3 has 13 residues. Trimming cost V 0 bases and J 7 bases, with 11 bases left between them. Per the germline V gene, CDR1 is SGHRS and CDR2 is YFSETQ. The CDR3 region is CASSLAAGLEQYF. Written as DNA, the CDR3 is TGCGCCAGCAGCTTGGCCGCAGGGTTGGAGCAGTACTTC.

V usage is TRBV7-2 and J usage is TRBJ2-5; the D gene is possibly TRBD2 (6 bases). The CDR3 length is 17 residues. V dropped 5 bases and J dropped 3 bases, with 22 bases sitting between them. In germline, CDR1 is SGHTA, CDR2 FQGNSA. Here the CDR3 reads CASSRGFDTRREETQYF. The CDR3 DNA sequence: TGTGCCAGCAGCCGCGGCTTTGATACTAGGAGGGAAGAGACCCAGTACTTC. Full variable domain (outside the CDR3, taken from reference TRBV7-2 and TRBJ2-5): GAGVSQSPSNKVTEKGKDVELRCDPISGHTALYWYRQSLGQGLEFLIYFQGNSAPDKSGLPSDRFSAERTGGSVSTLTIQRTQQEDSAVYLCASSRGFDTRREETQYFGPGTRLLVL.

The chain uses TRBV4-3 and TRBJ1-2, with 9 bases fitting TRBD1. The CDR3 totals 15 residues. Per the germline V gene, CDR1 is LGHNA and CDR2 is YSLEER. The junction had 8 bases not matched to a gene; V was cut back by 5 bases and J by 4 bases. The CDR3 here is CASSSQGARGYGYTF. The CDR3 nucleotides read TGCGCCAGCAGCTCACAGGGGGCGAGAGGCTATGGCTACACCTTC.

CDR3 residues: CASSQGLAGLEETQYF. In DNA, the CDR3 is TGCGCCAGCAGCCAAGGTCTAGCGGGGTTGGAAGAGACCCAGTACTTC. This chain uses TRBV4-3 with TRBJ2-5, with 9 bases that match TRBD2. CDR1 is LGHNA, CDR2 YSLEER, per germline. The CDR3 is made up of 16 amino acids. With 1 base clipped from V and 3 bases from J, the junction kept 6 bases outside the gene matches.

This clone was seen just once. The chain carries TRBV2 and TRBJ1-3; D possibly corresponds to TRBD1 (5 bases). This CDR3 contains 13 residues. Trimming cost V 8 bases and J 1 base, with 9 bases left between them. CDR1 and CDR2 from the germline V gene are SNHLY and FYNNEI. The CDR3: CASGGESGNTIYF. CDR3 nucleotides: TGTGCCAGCGGGGGGGAGTCTGGAAACACCATATATTTT.

The V gene is TRBV14, the J gene TRBJ2-2; tentative D call: TRBD2 (6 bases). V was trimmed by 6 bases and J by 5 bases, leaving 13 bases between them. Per germline, CDR1 SGHDN and CDR2 FVKESK. This CDR3 comprises 14 residues. The CDR3 loop reads CASRGHGGTGELFF. In DNA, the CDR3 is TGTGCCAGCAGGGGGCATGGAGGGACCGGGGAGCTGTTTTTT.

The CDR3 region is CASTPRRGGSRTQYF. CDR3 bases: TGTGCCAGCACCCCCCGGCGGGGAGGCTCCAGGACCCAGTACTTC. This chain uses TRBV7-2 with TRBJ2-5, with D possibly TRBD2 on 6 matching bases. This CDR3 region has 15 residues. Germline V gene data show CDR1 as SGHTA and CDR2 as FQGNSA. V was shortened by 7 bases and J by 7 bases, with 22 bases between the two germline ends.

In its sample, this clone was seen once. The chain is built from TRBV13 and TRBJ1-1; 7 bases map to TRBD1. Trimming cost V 5 bases and J 5 bases; bases outside gene matches: 5. The CDR3 has 13 amino acids. The germline CDR1 and CDR2 sequences are PRHDT and FYEKMQ (reference sequence). CDR3 nucleotides: TGTGCCAGCAGCCCCGAACAGGGGACTGAAGCTTTCTTT. Amino acids: CASSPEQGTEAFF.

This clone has a handful of counts. V and J are TRBV4-3 and TRBJ1-5, with D perhaps TRBD1 (6 bases). The CDR3 consists of 17 residues. V lost 0 bases and J lost 2, with 14 bases in between. CDR1 is LGHNA and CDR2 is YSLEER in the germline V gene. In DNA, the CDR3 is TGCGCCAGCAGCCAAGATCGCGAGGACAGTCGCAATCAGCCCCAGCATTTT. Encoded protein: CASSQDREDSRNQPQHF.

The V and J genes are TRBV7-9 and TRBJ2-5; 13 bases line up with TRBD2. The ends lost 5 bases at V and 2 bases at J; junction bases unmatched: 5. In germline, CDR1 is SEHNR, CDR2 FQNEAQ (reference sequence). This CDR3 comprises 16 residues. The CDR3 spells CASSPGTSGTQETQYF. CDR3 in DNA: TGTGCCAGCAGCCCCGGGACTAGCGGGACACAAGAGACCCAGTACTTC.

The V gene is TRBV27, the J gene TRBJ2-3; D possibly uses TRBD1 or TRBD2 (5 bases each). Trimming took off 2 bases at V and 6 bases at J, with 15 bases between the two ends. The CDR3 totals 15 residues. Germline V gives CDR1 MNHEY, CDR2 SMNVEV (reference sequence). The CDR3 bases are TGTGCCAGCAGTTTAGAAGATGGGACCGTCGATACGCAGTATTTT. It specifies CASSLEDGTVDTQYF.

V gene TRBV7-9 combines with J gene TRBJ1-1; D might be TRBD1 (6 bases). V shed 5 bases and J shed 0 bases, with 7 bases lying between them. Germline V gives CDR1 SEHNR, CDR2 FQNEAQ (reference sequence). CDR3 length: 13 amino acids. CDR3: CASSRDMNTEAFF. CDR3 sequence (DNA): TGTGCCAGCAGCCGGGACATGAACACTGAAGCTTTCTTT. The variable domain in full, completed from reference TRBV7-9 and TRBJ1-1, reads DTGVSQNPRHKITKRGQNVTFRCDPISEHNRLYWYRQTLGQGPEFLTYFQNEAQLEKSRLLSDRFSAERPKGSFSTLEIQRTEQGDSAMYLCASSRDMNTEAFFGQGTRLTVV.

The chain has TRBV6-2 or TRBV6-3 and TRBJ2-7; tentative D call: TRBD1 (5 bases). Deletions cut 6 bases from V and 0 bases from J, with 21 bases between. Germline V gene sequence: CDR1 MNHEY, CDR2 SVGEGT. The CDR3 is 17 amino acids. CDR3 bases: TGTGCCAGCAGCTTACCCACCTATGGGGCCCTCTCCTACGAGCAGTACTTC. Translated, it gives CASSLPTYGALSYEQYF.

The chain recombines TRBV5-4 with TRBJ2-5; D assignment may be TRBD1 or TRBD2 (5 bases each). The germline V gene encodes CDR1 SGHNT and CDR2 YYREEE (reference sequence). V lost 0 bases to trimming and J lost 4 bases, with 7 bases between them. This CDR3 is 13 amino acids long. CDR3 amino acids: CASSLAGRETQYF. CDR3 nucleotide sequence: TGTGCCAGCAGCTTGGCAGGGAGAGAGACCCAGTACTTC.

The gene calls are TRBV9 and TRBJ2-7, with TRBD2 matching 14 bases. CDR1 and CDR2 (germline): SGDLS, YYNGEE. V lost 4 bases and J lost 5; bases outside the gene matches: 14. The CDR3 consists of 18 residues. The CDR3 bases are TGTGCCAGCAGCCCACGACTAGCGGGAGGGGAAGGGCTCCACGAGCAGTACGTC. This sequence encodes CASSPRLAGGEGLHEQYV.

The chain links TRBV6-6 to TRBJ2-3, with 10 bases fitting TRBD2. The CDR3 covers 14 residues. Trimming at V came to 10 bases and at J to 3 bases, leaving 7 bases not matched to a gene. Germline V gene data show CDR1 as MNHNY and CDR2 as SVGAGI (reference sequence). Here the CDR3 DNA reads TGTGCCACACAGCGGGAGGGGAGGACAGATACGCAGTATTTT. Amino acid sequence: CATQREGRTDTQYF.

The table lists this clone with a count of one. This chain connects TRBV10-3 to TRBJ2-3, with 11 bases lining up with TRBD2. The V and J ends lost 6 bases and 2 bases, in that order; junction bases with no gene match: 4. The CDR3 runs to 15 residues. CDR1 ENHRY and CDR2 SYGVKD come from the germline V gene. CDR3 in amino acids: CAISTSGSSTDTQYF. The CDR3 DNA follows: TGTGCCATCAGCACTAGCGGGAGTTCCACAGATACGCAGTATTTT.

This chain joins TRBV3-1 (or the pseudogene TRBV3-2) and TRBJ1-2; 9 nucleotides line up with TRBD1. CDR3 length equals 15 residues. J lost 4 bases, V lost 4 bases, and 7 bases had no gene match. Germline values: CDR1 LGHDT, CDR2 YNNKEL (reference sequence). CDR3: CASSRTGGRSYGYTF. The DNA for the CDR3 is TGTGCCAGCAGCCGAACAGGGGGCCGTTCCTATGGCTACACCTTC.

The rearrangement links TRBV6-6 to TRBJ2-1, with unresolved D. V shed 7 bases and J shed 0 bases, with 7 bases lying between them. The CDR3 is 13 amino acids. CDR1 is MNHNY and CDR2 is SVGAGI in the germline V gene (reference sequence). The DNA of the CDR3 is TGTGCCAGCACGATGAGCTCCTACAATGAGCAGTTCTTC. Its protein product is CASTMSSYNEQFF.

Regarding this clone: A much larger clonotype is one base distant, so this may be a read error. The V gene is TRBV7-3, the J gene TRBJ2-3, with unresolved D. Germline lookup yields CDR1 SGHTA and CDR2 FQGTGA. Trimming removed 1 base from V and 6 bases from J, with 14 bases in between. The CDR3 sequence is 15 residues long. CDR3 in amino acids: CASSLNKGGHDTQYF. The CDR3 coding sequence is TGTGCCAGCAGCTTAAACAAGGGCGGTCACGATACGCAGTATTTT.

The chain couples TRBV7-2 to TRBJ2-7; weak D call: TRBD1 (6 bases). The germline CDR1 and CDR2 sequences are SGHTA and FQGNSA. The CDR3 is made up of 14 amino acids. Trimming pared 1 base from V and 3 bases from J, leaving 10 bases between. CDR3 in amino acids: CASSLGSGDYEQYV. The CDR3 nucleotides read TGTGCCAGCAGCTTAGGGTCAGGGGACTACGAGCAGTACGTC.